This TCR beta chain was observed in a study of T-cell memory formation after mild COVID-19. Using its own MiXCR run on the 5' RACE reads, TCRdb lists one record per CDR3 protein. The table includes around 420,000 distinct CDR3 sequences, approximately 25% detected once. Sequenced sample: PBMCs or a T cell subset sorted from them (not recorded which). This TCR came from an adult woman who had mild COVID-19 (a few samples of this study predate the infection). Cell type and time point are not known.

The chain's CDR3 is CASSIAGGMNTEAFF. CDR3 DNA sequence: TGTGCCAGTAGTATAGCAGGGGGGATGAACACTGAAGCTTTCTTT. The chain has TRBV19 and TRBJ1-1, with TRBD1 matching 7 bases. The length of the CDR3 is 15 residues. The ends lost 1 base at V and 0 bases at J; junction bases unmatched: 2. The germline gives CDR1 LNHDA, CDR2 SQIVND (reference sequence).